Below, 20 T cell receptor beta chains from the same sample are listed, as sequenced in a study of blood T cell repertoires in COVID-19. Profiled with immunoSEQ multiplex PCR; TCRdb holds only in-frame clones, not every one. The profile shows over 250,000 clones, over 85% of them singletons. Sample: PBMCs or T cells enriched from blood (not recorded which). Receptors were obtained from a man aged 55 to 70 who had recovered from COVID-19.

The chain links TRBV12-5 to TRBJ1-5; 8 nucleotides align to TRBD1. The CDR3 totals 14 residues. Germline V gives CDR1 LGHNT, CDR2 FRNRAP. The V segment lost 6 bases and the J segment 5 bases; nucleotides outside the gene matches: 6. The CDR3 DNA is TGTGCTAGTGGCTGGACAGGGAGGGATCAGCCCCAGCATTTT. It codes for CASGWTGRDQPQHF. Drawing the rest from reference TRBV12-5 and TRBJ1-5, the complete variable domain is DARVTQTPRHKVTEMGQEVTMRCQPILGHNTVFWYRQTMMQGLELLAYFRNRAPLDDSGMPKDRFSAEMPDATLATLKIQPSEPRDSAVYFCASGWTGRDQPQHFGDGTRLSIL.

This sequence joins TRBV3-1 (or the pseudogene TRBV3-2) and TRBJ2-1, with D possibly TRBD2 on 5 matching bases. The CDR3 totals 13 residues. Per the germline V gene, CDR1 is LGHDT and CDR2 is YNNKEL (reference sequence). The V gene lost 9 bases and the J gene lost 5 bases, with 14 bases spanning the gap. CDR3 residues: CASGEWLNNEQFF. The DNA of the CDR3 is TGTGCCAGTGGGGAGTGGTTGAACAATGAGCAGTTCTTC.

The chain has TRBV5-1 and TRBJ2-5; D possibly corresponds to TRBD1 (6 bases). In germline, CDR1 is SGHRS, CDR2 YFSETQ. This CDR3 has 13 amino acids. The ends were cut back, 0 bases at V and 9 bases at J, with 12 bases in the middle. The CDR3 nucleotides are TGCGCCAGCAGCTTGGGACAGGAGGAGGCCCAGTACTTC. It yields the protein CASSLGQEEAQYF.

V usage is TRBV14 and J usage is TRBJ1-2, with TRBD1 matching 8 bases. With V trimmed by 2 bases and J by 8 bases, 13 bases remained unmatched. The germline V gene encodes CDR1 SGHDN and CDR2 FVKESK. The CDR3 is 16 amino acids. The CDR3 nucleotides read TGTGCCAGCAGCCAAATCGGGGCCAGGGGGCCAGGAGGCTACACCTTC. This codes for CASSQIGARGPGGYTF. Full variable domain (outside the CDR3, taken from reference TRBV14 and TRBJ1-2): EAGVTQFPSHSVIEKGQTVTLRCDPISGHDNLYWYRRVMGKEIKFLLHFVKESKQDESGMPNNRFLAERTGGTYSTLKVQPAELEDSGVYFCASSQIGARGPGGYTFGSGTRLTVV.

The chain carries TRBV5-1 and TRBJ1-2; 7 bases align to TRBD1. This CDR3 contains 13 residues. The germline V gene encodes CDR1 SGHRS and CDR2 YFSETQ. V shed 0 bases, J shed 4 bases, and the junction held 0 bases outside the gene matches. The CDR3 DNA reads TGCGCCAGCAGCTTGGAGGGGGCCTATGGCTACACCTTC. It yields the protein CASSLEGAYGYTF.

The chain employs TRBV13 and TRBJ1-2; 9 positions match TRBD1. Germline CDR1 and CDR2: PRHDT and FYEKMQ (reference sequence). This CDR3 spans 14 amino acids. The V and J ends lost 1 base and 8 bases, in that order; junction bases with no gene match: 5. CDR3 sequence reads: CASSLDRGRSGYTF. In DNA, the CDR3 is TGTGCCAGCAGCTTAGACAGGGGGCGGTCGGGCTACACCTTC.

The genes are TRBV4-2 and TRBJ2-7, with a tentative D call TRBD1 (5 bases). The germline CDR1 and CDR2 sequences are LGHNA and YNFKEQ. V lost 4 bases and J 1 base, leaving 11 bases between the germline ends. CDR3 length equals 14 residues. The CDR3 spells CASSPDKGSYEQYF. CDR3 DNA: TGTGCCAGCAGCCCGGACAAGGGGTCCTACGAGCAGTACTTC.

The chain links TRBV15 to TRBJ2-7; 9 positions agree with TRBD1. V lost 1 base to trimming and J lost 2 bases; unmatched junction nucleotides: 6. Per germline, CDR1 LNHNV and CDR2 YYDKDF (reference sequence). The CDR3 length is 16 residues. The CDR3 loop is CATSRVQGAGAYEQYF. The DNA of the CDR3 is TGTGCCACCAGCAGAGTACAGGGGGCTGGGGCCTACGAGCAGTACTTC.

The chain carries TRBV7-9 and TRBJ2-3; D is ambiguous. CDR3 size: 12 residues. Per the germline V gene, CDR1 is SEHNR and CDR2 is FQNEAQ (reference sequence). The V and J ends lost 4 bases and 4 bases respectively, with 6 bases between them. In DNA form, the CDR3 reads TGTGCCAGCAGCTACCAGTCAGATACGCAGTATTTT. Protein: CASSYQSDTQYF. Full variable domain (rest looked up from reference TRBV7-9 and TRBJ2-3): DTGVSQNPRHKITKRGQNVTFRCDPISEHNRLYWYRQTLGQGPEFLTYFQNEAQLEKSRLLSDRFSAERPKGSFSTLEIQRTEQGDSAMYLCASSYQSDTQYFGPGTRLTVL.

The CDR3 reads CASSREEVADTQYF. CDR3 nucleotide sequence: TGTGCCAGCTCCCGGGAGGAGGTTGCAGATACGCAGTATTTT. V usage is TRBV25-1 and J usage is TRBJ2-3, with TRBD2 matching over 7 bases. Germline lookup yields CDR1 MGHDK and CDR2 SYGVNS. The CDR3 is made up of 14 amino acids. Trimming at V came to 8 bases and at J to 4 bases, leaving 9 bases not matched to a gene.

In DNA, the CDR3 is TGTGCCAGCAGTCAACCGGGACAGGGGTATGCCTCCTGGTACGAGCAGTACTTC. As protein: CASSQPGQGYASWYEQYF. This chain joins TRBV6-2 or TRBV6-3 and TRBJ2-7, with 10 bases aligning to TRBD1. In germline, CDR1 is MNHEY, CDR2 SVGEGT. V lost 5 bases to trimming and J lost 4 bases; unmatched junction nucleotides: 17. This CDR3 is built from 18 residues.

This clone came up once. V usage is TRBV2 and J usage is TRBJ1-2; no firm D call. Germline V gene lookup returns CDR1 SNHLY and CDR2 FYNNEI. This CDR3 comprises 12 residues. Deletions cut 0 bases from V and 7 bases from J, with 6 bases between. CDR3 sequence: CASSEAVSGYTF. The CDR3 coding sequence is TGTGCCAGCAGTGAAGCCGTTAGTGGCTACACCTTC.

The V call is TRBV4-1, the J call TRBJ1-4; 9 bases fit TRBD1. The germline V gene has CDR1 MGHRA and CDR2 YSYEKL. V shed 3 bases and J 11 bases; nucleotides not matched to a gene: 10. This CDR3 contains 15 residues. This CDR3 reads CASSHLRDRDGKLFF. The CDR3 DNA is TGCGCCAGCAGCCACCTCCGGGACAGGGATGGGAAACTGTTTTTT.

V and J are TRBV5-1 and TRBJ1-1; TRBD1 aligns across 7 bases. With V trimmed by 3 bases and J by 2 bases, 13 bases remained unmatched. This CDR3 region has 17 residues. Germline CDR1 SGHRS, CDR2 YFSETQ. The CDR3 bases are TGCGCCAGCAGCTCCTGGACAGGCCTTAGAGACAACACTGAAGCTTTCTTT. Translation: CASSSWTGLRDNTEAFF.

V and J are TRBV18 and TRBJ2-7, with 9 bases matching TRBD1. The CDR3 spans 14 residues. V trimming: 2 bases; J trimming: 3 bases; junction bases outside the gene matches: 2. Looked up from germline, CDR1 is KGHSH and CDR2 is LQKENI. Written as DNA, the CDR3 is TGTGCCAGCTCACCAAAGGGACAGGGCTACGAGCAGTACTTC. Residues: CASSPKGQGYEQYF.

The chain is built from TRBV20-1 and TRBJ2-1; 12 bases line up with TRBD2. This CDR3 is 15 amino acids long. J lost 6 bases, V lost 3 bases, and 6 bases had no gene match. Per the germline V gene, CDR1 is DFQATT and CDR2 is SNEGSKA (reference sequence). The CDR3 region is CSASGGLAGINEQFF. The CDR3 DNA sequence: TGCAGTGCTAGTGGCGGACTAGCGGGGATCAATGAGCAGTTCTTC.

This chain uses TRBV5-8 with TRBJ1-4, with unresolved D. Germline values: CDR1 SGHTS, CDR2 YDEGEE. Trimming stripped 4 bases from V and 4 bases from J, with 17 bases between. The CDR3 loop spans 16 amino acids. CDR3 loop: CASSLNIWRVNEKLFF. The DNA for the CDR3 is TGTGCCAGCAGCCTAAACATCTGGAGGGTTAATGAAAAACTGTTTTTT.

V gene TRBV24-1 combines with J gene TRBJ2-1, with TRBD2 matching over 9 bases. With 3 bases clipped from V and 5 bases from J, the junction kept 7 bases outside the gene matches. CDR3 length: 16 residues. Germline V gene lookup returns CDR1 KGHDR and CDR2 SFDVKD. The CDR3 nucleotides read TGTGCCACCAGTGATATTAGCGGGAGAGCGAACAATGAGCAGTTCTTC. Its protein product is CATSDISGRANNEQFF.

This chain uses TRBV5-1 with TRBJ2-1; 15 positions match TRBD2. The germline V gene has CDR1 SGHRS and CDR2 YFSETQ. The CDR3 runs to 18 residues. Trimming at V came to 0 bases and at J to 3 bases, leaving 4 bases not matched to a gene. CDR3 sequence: CASSLGGLAGGVYNEQFF. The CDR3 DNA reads TGCGCCAGCAGCTTGGGAGGACTAGCGGGAGGGGTCTACAATGAGCAGTTCTTC.

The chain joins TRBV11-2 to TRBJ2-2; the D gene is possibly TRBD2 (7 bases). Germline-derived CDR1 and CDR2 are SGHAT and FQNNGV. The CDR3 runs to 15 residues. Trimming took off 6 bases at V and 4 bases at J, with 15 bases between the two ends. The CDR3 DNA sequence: TGTGCCAGCAGAGCGTTGGGGGGGGCCACCGGGGAGCTGTTTTTT. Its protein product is CASRALGGATGELFF.